Listed below are T cell receptor beta chains from one sample, sequenced in a study of T cell repertoires in cytomegalovirus infection. TCRdb redid the calling of the reads with MiXCR, one entry per CDR3 protein. The repertoire holds about 400,000 distinct CDR3 sequences, about a third seen once, with approximately 12% in the top ten. These receptors lack a known antigen. The starting material was cultured PBMCs, obtained from culture after CMV antigen stimulation. Source of these receptors: a human donor in good health (CMV status not recorded). Some clones in this sample may be carry-over from other donors' samples. CDR3s include the opening cysteine and the closing phenylalanine or tryptophan. Each record gives: CDR3 DNA, CDR3 protein, D gene, clone size, V gene, J gene. D genes are given only for firm matches. Not all rows give a size; the values are once, few, many and, for expanded clones, a class.

DNA: TGTGCCAGCGGGGACAGGGCACCTCCAGGGGAGCTGTTTTTT; CDR3: CASGDRAPPGELFF; D: TRBD1; size: few; V: TRBV12-3/TRBV12-4; J: TRBJ2-2
DNA: TGCAGTGCTAGAGACGGGACCGTTAATTCACCCCTCCACTTT; CDR3: CSARDGTVNSPLHF; D: -; size: -; V: TRBV20-1; J: TRBJ1-6
DNA: TGTGCCAGCAGTGAGGTACAAATCAATCAGCCCCAGCATTTT; CDR3: CASSEVQINQPQHF; D: -; size: -; V: TRBV25-1; J: TRBJ1-5
DNA: TGCAGCTCGCGGACAGGGAAAGAGACCCAGTACTTC; CDR3: CSSRTGKETQYF; D: TRBD1; size: -; V: TRBV29-1; J: TRBJ2-5
DNA: TGTGCCAGCAGACGCGATTTGGGGAACACTGAAGCTTTCTTT; CDR3: CASRRDLGNTEAFF; D: -; size: many; V: TRBV7-2; J: TRBJ1-1
DNA: TGTGCCAGCAGCTTACAGGGGGCGACTGGCTACACCTTC; CDR3: CASSLQGATGYTF; D: TRBD1; size: -; V: TRBV7-9; J: TRBJ1-2
DNA: TGTGCCAGTGGGAAGCGGGAGGGTTACAATGAGCAGTTCTTC; CDR3: CASGKREGYNEQFF; D: TRBD2; size: -; V: TRBV7-2; J: TRBJ2-1
DNA: TGTGCCAGCAGCCCACGTTGGACAGGCGACACAGATACGCAGTATTTT; CDR3: CASSPRWTGDTDTQYF; D: TRBD1; size: -; V: TRBV6-2/TRBV6-3; J: TRBJ2-3
DNA: TGTGCCAGCAGTTACCGAAGTGAGGCCCGCGAAAAACTGTTTTTT; CDR3: CASSYRSEAREKLFF; D: -; size: many; V: TRBV6-6; J: TRBJ1-4
DNA: TGTGCCAGCAGCCCCGGGGGCCCCCAAGAGACCCAGTACTTC; CDR3: CASSPGGPQETQYF; D: -; size: many; V: TRBV7-2; J: TRBJ2-5
DNA: TGTGCCAGCCCCCTTAGGTTGAACACTGAAGCTTTCTTT; CDR3: CASPLRLNTEAFF; D: -; size: -; V: TRBV12-3/TRBV12-4; J: TRBJ1-1
DNA: TGTGCCAGCAGCTTAACGGGAGGGTTGCGGGGCTACACCTTC; CDR3: CASSLTGGLRGYTF; D: -; size: -; V: TRBV11-2; J: TRBJ1-2
DNA: TGTGCCACCAGCAGGACTAGCGGGAGTACCCATGAGCAGTTCTTC; CDR3: CATSRTSGSTHEQFF; D: TRBD2; size: -; V: TRBV15; J: TRBJ2-1
DNA: TGCAGCGTTGAAGGACTTGTCGATCATAACTATGGCTACACCTTC; CDR3: CSVEGLVDHNYGYTF; D: -; size: many; V: TRBV29-1; J: TRBJ1-2
DNA: TGCGCCAGCAGCCAAGTTGATAGCGGCTCCTACGAGCAGTACTTC; CDR3: CASSQVDSGSYEQYF; D: -; size: -; V: TRBV4-1; J: TRBJ2-7
DNA: TGCGCCAGCAGCCAAGATAGAAGCCAGAAGGTCAAGACCCAGTACTTC; CDR3: CASSQDRSQKVKTQYF; D: -; size: -; V: TRBV4-1; J: TRBJ2-5
DNA: TGTGCCAGTAGTATTCCTACTGCAGGAGGCTACACCTTC; CDR3: CASSIPTAGGYTF; D: -; size: -; V: TRBV19; J: TRBJ1-2
DNA: TGTGCCAGCTCACCACCTAACCCCTCTGGAAACACCATATATTTT; CDR3: CASSPPNPSGNTIYF; D: -; size: -; V: TRBV18; J: TRBJ1-3
DNA: TGTGCCAGTAGTCTAGATCTTGCTAGCGGAGTATACAATGAGCAGTTCTTC; CDR3: CASSLDLASGVYNEQFF; D: TRBD2; size: -; V: TRBV19; J: TRBJ2-1
DNA: TGTGCCAGCAGGAGAGGACTAGCGGAGTGGGGTCAAGAGACCCAGTACTTC; CDR3: CASRRGLAEWGQETQYF; D: TRBD2; size: -; V: TRBV6-1; J: TRBJ2-5
DNA: TGTGCCAGCACTACTAGCGGGAGTACGGATACGCAGTATTTT; CDR3: CASTTSGSTDTQYF; D: TRBD2; size: once; V: TRBV9; J: TRBJ2-3
DNA: TGTGCCAGCAGCTTAACAGCGAGCGCCTCCTACAATGAGCAGTTCTTC; CDR3: CASSLTASASYNEQFF; D: -; size: -; V: TRBV7-3; J: TRBJ2-1
DNA: TGTGCCTCTGGTGGACGGGTGGACACCGGGGAGCTGTTTTTT; CDR3: CASGGRVDTGELFF; D: -; size: many; V: TRBV19; J: TRBJ2-2
DNA: TGTGCCAGTAGAAACGGGAGGTCCCAGGGAGATACGCAGTATTTT; CDR3: CASRNGRSQGDTQYF; D: TRBD2; size: -; V: TRBV19; J: TRBJ2-3
DNA: TGTGCCAGCAGGGGACTGAGTGACAATGAGCAGTTCTTC; CDR3: CASRGLSDNEQFF; D: -; size: -; V: TRBV28; J: TRBJ2-1
DNA: TGCAGTGCTAGACGGGAGGGCCTGTACGAGCAGTACTTC; CDR3: CSARREGLYEQYF; D: TRBD2; size: -; V: TRBV20-1; J: TRBJ2-7
DNA: TGTGCCAGCAGCCCCCCCGGGACAGGGGAAGCTTTCTTT; CDR3: CASSPPGTGEAFF; D: TRBD1; size: -; V: TRBV12-3/TRBV12-4; J: TRBJ1-1
DNA: TGTGCCAGCAGCGCATGGGGGAATCAGCCCCAGCATTTT; CDR3: CASSAWGNQPQHF; D: -; size: -; V: TRBV7-2; J: TRBJ1-5
DNA: TGTGCCAGCAGCGGCGGACTAGCGGGACAAGAGACCCAGTACTTC; CDR3: CASSGGLAGQETQYF; D: TRBD2; size: few; V: TRBV7-8; J: TRBJ2-5
DNA: TGCGCCAGCAGCTTAGTGAGCGGGAGTTACGGAGAGACCCAGTACTTC; CDR3: CASSLVSGSYGETQYF; D: TRBD2; size: few; V: TRBV5-1; J: TRBJ2-5
DNA: TGTGCCAGCTCCGGCGTCGGGGAGCTGTTTTTT; CDR3: CASSGVGELFF; D: -; size: few; V: TRBV7-6; J: TRBJ2-2
DNA: TGCGCCAGCAGCCAAGAGATGCGCTCCTACGAGCAGTACTTC; CDR3: CASSQEMRSYEQYF; D: -; size: -; V: TRBV4-1; J: TRBJ2-7
DNA: TGTGCCAGCAGCGGGAATGAGCAGTTCTTC; CDR3: CASSGNEQFF; D: -; size: few; V: TRBV7-6; J: TRBJ2-1
DNA: TGTGCCAGCAGTCCCCGGGACAGTATTTGGGATACGCAGTATTTT; CDR3: CASSPRDSIWDTQYF; D: TRBD1; size: once; V: TRBV27; J: TRBJ2-3
DNA: TGTGCCAGCAGTTCCGCCACCCTTTACGAGCAGTACTTC; CDR3: CASSSATLYEQYF; D: -; size: -; V: TRBV28; J: TRBJ2-7
DNA: TGTGCCAGCAGCCCCCCGACCGGGACCCCAGGGACCCAGTACTTC; CDR3: CASSPPTGTPGTQYF; D: -; size: -; V: TRBV7-2; J: TRBJ2-5
DNA: TGTGCCAGCAGCTTCCGGGGCTGGGATGAGCAGTTCTTC; CDR3: CASSFRGWDEQFF; D: -; size: many; V: TRBV7-2; J: TRBJ2-1
DNA: TGCAGCGTTGGTGGACACCGGGAAGCTAACTATGGCTACACCTTC; CDR3: CSVGGHREANYGYTF; D: -; size: -; V: TRBV29-1; J: TRBJ1-2
DNA: TGTGCCAGCAGCGTACAGGGGGCCAACACTGAAGCTTTCTTT; CDR3: CASSVQGANTEAFF; D: TRBD1; size: many; V: TRBV7-2; J: TRBJ1-1
DNA: TGTGCCAGCAGTTCGGCGGGGAAAGGAGACTATGGCTACACCTTC; CDR3: CASSSAGKGDYGYTF; D: -; size: -; V: TRBV28; J: TRBJ1-2
DNA: TGTGCCAGCAGCCAAGGCGTAGCGGGAGGAGCCTACGAGCAGTACTTC; CDR3: CASSQGVAGGAYEQYF; D: TRBD2; size: -; V: TRBV3-1; J: TRBJ2-7